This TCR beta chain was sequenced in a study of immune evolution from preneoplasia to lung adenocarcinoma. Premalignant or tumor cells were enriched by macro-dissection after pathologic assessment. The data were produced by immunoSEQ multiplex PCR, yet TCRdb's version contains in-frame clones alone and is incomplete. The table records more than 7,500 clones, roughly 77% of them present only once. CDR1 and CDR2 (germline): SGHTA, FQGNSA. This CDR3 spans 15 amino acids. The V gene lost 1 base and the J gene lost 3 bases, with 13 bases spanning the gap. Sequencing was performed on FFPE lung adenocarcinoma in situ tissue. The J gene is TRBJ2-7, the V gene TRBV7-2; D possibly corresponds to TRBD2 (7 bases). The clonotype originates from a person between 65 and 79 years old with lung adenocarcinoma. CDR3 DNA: TGTGCCAGCAGCTTAGACGGGGGGCTAGGCTACGAGCAGTACTTC. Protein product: CASSLDGGLGYEQYF.